Below are 28 T cell receptor beta chains sequenced from a single sample in a study of OX40 agonist ivuxolimab in advanced cancers. This table comes from immunoSEQ multiplex PCR, and its TCRdb copy is limited to in-frame clones, with some not included. The data contain fewer than 85,000 clones, under 95% of them singletons. The sequencing used CD4+ or CD8+ T cells sorted from blood, collected in a trial of the OX40 agonist ivuxolimab. The receptor source for this set is an adult with an advanced solid tumor such as melanoma, head and neck, liver or kidney cancer.

This clone came up a few times. The rearrangement links TRBV19 to TRBJ1-3; perhaps TRBD1 as D (5 bases). CDR3 size: 14 residues. V lost 10 bases and J lost 2, with 15 bases in between. The germline V gene encodes CDR1 LNHDA and CDR2 SQIVND (reference sequence). The CDR3 coding sequence is TGTGCCACCTTAAGCTGGGGGACTGGAAACACCATATATTTT. This gives the protein CATLSWGTGNTIYF.

This rearrangement joins TRBV6-4 to TRBJ1-2; unclear D gene. The length of the CDR3 is 13 residues. CDR1 and CDR2 (germline): MRHNA, SNTAGT. The V end was cut by 4 bases, the J end by 9 bases, with 15 bases between. Here the CDR3 reads CASSVSEGASYTF. The DNA for the CDR3 is TGTGCCAGCAGTGTAAGTGAGGGAGCCAGCTACACCTTC.

The V and J genes are TRBV30 and TRBJ1-5; no clear D gene. This CDR3 is 15 amino acids long. Trimming stripped 1 base from V and 1 base from J, with 11 bases between. Germline CDR1 reads GTSNPN; CDR2 reads SVGIG (reference sequence). The DNA for the CDR3 is TGTGCCTGGAGTGAGGTCCTCTCGAGCAATCAGCCCCAGCATTTT. As protein: CAWSEVLSSNQPQHF.

The V and J genes are TRBV4-1 and TRBJ1-2; tentatively, D is TRBD1 (5 bases). CDR1 and CDR2 from the germline V gene are MGHRA and YSYEKL. The CDR3 runs to 14 residues. Trimming took off 3 bases at V and 2 bases at J, with 10 bases between the two ends. The CDR3 region is CASSHEGRNYGYTF. CDR3 nucleotide sequence: TGCGCCAGCAGCCACGAGGGGCGCAACTATGGCTACACCTTC.

The chain employs TRBV7-8 and TRBJ2-1, with TRBD2 as a possible D gene (5 bases). The ends were cut back, 0 bases at V and 5 bases at J, with 11 bases in the middle. The CDR3 runs 15 residues. Germline CDR1 reads SGHVS; CDR2 reads FQNEAQ. This CDR3 reads CASSLAEVLNNEQFF. CDR3 DNA: TGTGCCAGCAGCTTAGCGGAGGTGCTAAACAATGAGCAGTTCTTC.

This chain uses TRBV27 with TRBJ1-3; D gene uncertain. Germline V lookup: CDR1 MNHEY, CDR2 SMNVEV (reference sequence). V was trimmed by 3 bases and J by 0 bases, leaving 12 bases between them. There are 16 residues in the CDR3. CDR3 loop: CASSLSGPYSGNTIYF. CDR3 in DNA: TGTGCCAGCAGTTTGTCAGGCCCCTACTCTGGAAACACCATATATTTT.

The CDR3 region has the DNA TGTGCCAGCAGCTTAGCGATGATCTATGGCTACACCTTC. This encodes CASSLAMIYGYTF. The chain has TRBV7-9 and TRBJ1-2; no firm D call. Germline V lookup: CDR1 SEHNR, CDR2 FQNEAQ (reference sequence). This CDR3 has 13 amino acids. Trimming took off 0 bases at V and 4 bases at J, with 6 bases between the two ends.

Only one count was recorded for this clone. The V gene is TRBV4-2, the J gene TRBJ1-1; 8 nucleotides agree with TRBD1. The V gene's germline CDR1 is LGHNA and CDR2 YNFKEQ. The CDR3 is made up of 16 amino acids. J gave up 6 bases and V 3 bases, and 12 bases lay outside the gene matches. The CDR3 coding sequence is TGTGCCAGCAGCCACCAGGGACAGGAGCCCTGGGCTGAAGCTTTCTTT. Its translation: CASSHQGQEPWAEAFF.

The chain combines TRBV19 with TRBJ1-5; D gene ambiguous. Germline V gives CDR1 LNHDA, CDR2 SQIVND (reference sequence). The V and J ends lost 1 base and 0 bases respectively, with 7 bases between them. This CDR3 is 15 amino acids long. CDR3 sequence reads: CASSIGEASNQPQHF. The CDR3 DNA reads TGTGCCAGTAGTATAGGGGAGGCTAGCAATCAGCCCCAGCATTTT.

This chain links TRBV27 with TRBJ1-5; TRBD1 matches 10 bases. CDR1 is MNHEY and CDR2 is SMNVEV in the germline V gene (reference sequence). This CDR3 is built from 14 residues. J gave up 7 bases and V 2 bases, and 2 bases lay outside the gene matches. In DNA form, the CDR3 reads TGTGCCAGCAGTTTAGGGACAGGGGTACAGCCCCAGCATTTT. Protein product: CASSLGTGVQPQHF.

The genes are TRBV7-9 and TRBJ2-7, with D perhaps TRBD2 (5 bases). V was trimmed by 1 base and J by 2 bases, leaving 12 bases between them. The CDR3 runs to 15 residues. The germline V gene has CDR1 SEHNR and CDR2 FQNEAQ (reference sequence). The CDR3 region has the DNA TGTGCCAGCAGCTTAGGACCCGGGATCCCCTACGAGCAGTACTTC. Amino acid sequence: CASSLGPGIPYEQYF.

The CDR3 region is CASSFLGGYEQYF. The CDR3 DNA is TGTGCCAGCAGCTTCCTCGGGGGGTACGAGCAGTACTTC. The chain recombines TRBV11-3 with TRBJ2-7, with TRBD2 matching 7 bases. V was clipped by 3 bases and J by 4 bases; unmatched bases: 3. Per the germline V gene, CDR1 is SGHNT and CDR2 is YENEEA. This CDR3 comprises 13 residues.

The gene calls are TRBV4-2 and TRBJ2-1; D may be TRBD1 or TRBD2 (6 bases each). In germline, CDR1 is LGHNA, CDR2 YNFKEQ. CDR3 size: 14 residues. With 1 base removed from V and 7 bases from J, the gap between germline ends came to 11 bases. The CDR3, as DNA: TGTGCCAGCAGCCAAGTAAGGGGGGTGAATGAGCAGTTCTTC. This encodes CASSQVRGVNEQFF.

The V call is TRBV9, the J call TRBJ2-7, with 9 bases aligning to TRBD2. CDR1 SGDLS and CDR2 YYNGEE come from the germline V gene. The CDR3 is 14 amino acids. V shed 4 bases, J shed 3 bases, and the junction held 5 bases outside the gene matches. The CDR3 sequence is CASSPRTSVYEQYF. CDR3 DNA sequence: TGTGCCAGCAGCCCAAGGACTAGCGTCTACGAGCAGTACTTC.

This clone came up a few times. Other DNA sequences in the sample encode the same CDR3. The gene calls are TRBV6-1 and TRBJ1-5, with 8 bases aligning to TRBD1. This CDR3 comprises 15 residues. J was trimmed by 1 base and V by 6 bases; bases with no gene match: 5. Germline V lookup: CDR1 MNHNS, CDR2 SASEGT. CDR3 bases: TGTGCCAGCAGCGCGACAGGGGAAAGCAATCAGCCCCAGCATTTT. Encoded protein: CASSATGESNQPQHF.

V usage is TRBV23-1 and J usage is TRBJ1-1; 7 bases line up with TRBD1. TRBV23-1 qualifies as an ORF whose function is uncertain. The CDR3 consists of 19 residues. The junction had 18 bases not matched to a gene; V was cut back by 2 bases and J by 3 bases. CDR3 region: CASSQTGQVPGYPHTEAFF. Written as DNA, the CDR3 is TGCGCCAGCAGTCAAACCGGACAGGTTCCAGGGTACCCACACACTGAAGCTTTCTTT.

The DNA of the CDR3 is TGCGCCAGCAGCCAAGATGGACAGGGGAACGGAAACACCATATATTTT. Translation gives CASSQDGQGNGNTIYF. The rearrangement joins TRBV4-3 to TRBJ1-3; 9 positions match TRBD1. The CDR3 has 16 amino acids. Germline V gives CDR1 LGHNA, CDR2 YSLEER. V lost 0 bases and J lost 4; bases outside the gene matches: 4.

This sequence joins TRBV9 and TRBJ2-5; a possible D gene is TRBD1 (6 bases). Germline CDR1 is SGDLS and CDR2 is YYNGEE. The CDR3 runs 13 residues. Trimming cost V 3 bases and J 4 bases, with 10 bases left between them. CDR3 in DNA: TGTGCCAGCAGCGAACAGGGTCCAGAGACCCAGTACTTC. Translating gives CASSEQGPETQYF.

The chain uses TRBV4-1 and TRBJ2-7, with D perhaps matching TRBD1 (5 bases). The CDR3 length is 14 residues. V was pared by 4 bases and J by 2 bases, with 12 bases between. In germline, CDR1 is MGHRA, CDR2 YSYEKL. CDR3 loop: CASSPLSRAYEQYF. CDR3 nucleotides: TGCGCCAGCAGCCCGCTGAGCAGGGCCTACGAGCAGTACTTC.

The gene calls are TRBV13 and TRBJ1-6; the D is unclear. The germline V and J ends were trimmed by 0 bases and 7 bases, with 10 bases remaining between them. The CDR3 runs to 15 residues. Looked up from germline, CDR1 is PRHDT and CDR2 is FYEKMQ (reference sequence). The DNA of the CDR3 is TGTGCCAGCAGCTTAGGGAGGAGTAGCAATTCACCCCTCCACTTT. Amino acid sequence: CASSLGRSSNSPLHF.

J is TRBJ2-7 and V is TRBV4-3; possible D gene TRBD2, 5 bases. The CDR3 is 13 residues long. V was pared by 1 base and J by 6 bases, with 10 bases between. CDR1 is LGHNA and CDR2 is YSLEER in the germline V gene. CDR3 nucleotide sequence: TGCGCCAGCAGCCAAGGGCTAGCAGGCGAGCAGTACTTC. Amino acid sequence: CASSQGLAGEQYF.

The V call is TRBV5-1, the J call TRBJ2-5; D gene uncertain. The CDR3 contains 13 residues. CDR1 SGHRS and CDR2 YFSETQ come from the germline V gene. V was pared by 7 bases and J by 5 bases, with 15 bases between. CDR3 residues: CASDRGSDETQYF. For the CDR3, the DNA is TGCGCCAGCGACCGAGGCTCTGACGAGACCCAGTACTTC.

Concerning this clone: Relative to the germline gene, one junction end is altered; a read error may explain this. This sequence joins TRBV9 and TRBJ2-2; D may be TRBD1 or TRBD2 (5 bases each). The CDR3 covers 13 residues. Germline CDR1 reads SGDLS; CDR2 reads YYNGEE. For the CDR3, the DNA is TGTGCCAGCAGCTTCATGGGAGAAGGGGCGCTGTTTTTT. Its translation: CASSFMGEGALFF. The full variable domain, in which reference TRBV9 and TRBJ2-2 provide the parts outside the CDR3, is DSGVTQTPKHLITATGQRVTLRCSPRSGDLSVYWYQQSLDQGLQFLIQYYNGEERAKGNILERFSAQQFPDLHSELNLSSLELGDSALYFCASSFMGEGALFFGEGSRLTVL.

J is TRBJ2-2 and V is TRBV4-3; D possibly matches TRBD1 or TRBD2 (6 bases each). Looked up from germline, CDR1 is LGHNA and CDR2 is YSLEER. Trimming removed 8 bases from V and 3 bases from J, with 16 bases in between. The CDR3 is made up of 15 amino acids. CDR3 sequence reads: CASRGPGQDTGELFF. CDR3 nucleotides: TGCGCCAGCCGGGGGCCGGGGCAGGACACCGGGGAGCTGTTTTTT.

The chain uses TRBV30 and TRBJ2-7; TRBD2 matches 7 bases. The CDR3 contains 13 residues. J lost 5 bases, V lost 5 bases, and 9 bases had no gene match. The germline CDR1 and CDR2 sequences are GTSNPN and SVGIG (reference sequence). The CDR3 coding sequence is TGTGCCTGGGCCACGGGGGGATTGAACGAGCAGTACTTC. Its translation: CAWATGGLNEQYF.

The J gene is TRBJ1-6, the V gene TRBV6-5; the D gene is possibly TRBD1 (5 bases). This CDR3 region has 16 residues. From germline, CDR1 is MNHEY and CDR2 SVGAGI. V lost 4 bases to trimming and J lost 7 bases, with 17 bases between them. The CDR3 sequence: CASSLQEPNSNSPLHF. The CDR3 DNA follows: TGTGCCAGCAGTTTACAGGAGCCGAATTCCAATTCACCCCTCCACTTT.

The chain links TRBV6-5 to TRBJ2-7; D is possibly TRBD1 or TRBD2 (5 bases each). CDR3 length equals 14 residues. Looked up from germline, CDR1 is MNHEY and CDR2 is SVGAGI. The V gene lost 0 bases and the J gene lost 5 bases, with 11 bases spanning the gap. In DNA, the CDR3 is TGTGCCAGCAGTTACTCTGGGGGAATCGACGAGCAGTACTTC. Translated: CASSYSGGIDEQYF.

The chain carries TRBV15 and TRBJ1-1; D perhaps matches TRBD1 (5 bases). Trimming cost V 0 bases and J 6 bases, with 14 bases left between them. The CDR3 sequence is 15 residues long. Germline loops: CDR1 LNHNV, CDR2 YYDKDF (reference sequence). CDR3 coding DNA: TGTGCCACCAGCAGAGATATAACCGGGGGGGCTGAAGCTTTCTTT. This codes for CATSRDITGGAEAFF.